This TCR beta chain emerged from a study of blood T cell repertoires in COVID-19. Assay: immunoSEQ multiplex PCR; the TCRdb copy retains only in-frame clones and omits some. The sample carries around 190,000 clones, roughly 80% recorded once. The receptor's source is a woman between 45 and 65 years old with acute or convalescent COVID-19. The sample comprised peripheral blood.

CDR3: CASSLNRGSPLHF. For the CDR3, the DNA is TGTGCCAGCAGCCTTAACAGGGGTTCACCCCTCCACTTT. V and J are TRBV3-1 (or the pseudogene TRBV3-2) and TRBJ1-6; 7 positions agree with TRBD1. Germline V gives CDR1 LGHDT, CDR2 YNNKEL (reference sequence). J gave up 9 bases and V 4 bases, and 3 bases lay outside the gene matches. CDR3 length: 13 residues.